What follows describes a single TCR beta chain. The antigen is unknown. cDNA molecules carried unique molecular identifiers, and template switching added a universal primer site. Via MiXCR, TCRdb re-called the 5' RACE reads, giving one row per CDR3 protein. The data contain about 1.7 million distinct CDR3 sequences, about 32% of them singletons. Germline CDR1 reads LNHDA; CDR2 reads SQIVND (reference sequence). The CDR3 loop spans 13 amino acids. Trimming cost V 3 bases and J 11 bases; bases outside gene matches: 7. The sample belongs to a study of identical twins. Findings and limits, study-wide: Not following the same donors, the study drew its conclusions from cross-sectional statistical analysis.

The sample consisted of cord blood. The clonotype originates from a newborn girl in good health. The rearrangement uses TRBV19 and TRBJ2-5; 9 positions agree with TRBD2. The CDR3 region has the DNA TGTGCCAGTAGTATGGGGACTAGCAATGAGCAGTACTTC. Protein sequence: CASSMGTSNEQYF.